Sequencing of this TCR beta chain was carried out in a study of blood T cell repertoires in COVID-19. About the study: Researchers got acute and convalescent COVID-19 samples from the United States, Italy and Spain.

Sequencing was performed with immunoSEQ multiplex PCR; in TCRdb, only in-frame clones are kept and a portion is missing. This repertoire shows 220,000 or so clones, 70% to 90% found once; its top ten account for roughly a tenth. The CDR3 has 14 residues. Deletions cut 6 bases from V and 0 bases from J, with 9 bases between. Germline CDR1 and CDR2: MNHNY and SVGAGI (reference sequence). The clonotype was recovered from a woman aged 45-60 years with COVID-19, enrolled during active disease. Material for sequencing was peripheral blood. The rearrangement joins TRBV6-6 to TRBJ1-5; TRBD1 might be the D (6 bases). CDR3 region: CASRGQRSNQPQHF. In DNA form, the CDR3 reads TGTGCCAGCAGGGGACAACGTAGCAATCAGCCCCAGCATTTT.